These 32 T cell receptor beta chains came from one sample sequenced in a study of early T cells in non-severe SARS-CoV-2 infection (dated by TCRdb to 2020 to 2022). The method was 5' RACE. Sequencer: NextSeq 500. Using fastp trimming at Q25 and MiXCR clonotype assembly, TCRdb reanalyzed the public sequencing data and kept in-frame beta chains. Rows with one shared CDR3 protein collapse into an entry with the most common genes and DNA. Counted in this sample were about 98,000 distinct CDR3 sequences; around 13% of them appeared once. Of the sample, 6% to 7.5% falls within the top ten clones. Sequencing was carried out using whole blood. The receptors derive from an adult who was a healthcare worker with PCR-confirmed SARS-CoV-2 infection or an uninfected control (not recorded which).

This clonotype was recorded a few times. CDR3 in DNA: TGTGCCAGCAGTTTATCCAACGAGCAGTACTTC. Translating gives CASSLSNEQYF. The rearrangement uses TRBV12-3 or TRBV12-4 and TRBJ2-7, with D unresolved. V dropped 2 bases and J dropped 5 bases, with 4 bases sitting between them. The CDR3 has 11 amino acids.

A single count supports this clonotype. V and J are TRBV11-1 and TRBJ2-1; the D call may be TRBD1 or TRBD2 (5 bases each). The CDR3 has 11 residues. Germline loops: CDR1 SGHAT, CDR2 FQDESV (reference sequence). The V gene lost 1 base and the J gene lost 12 bases, with 7 bases spanning the gap. The CDR3 sequence: CASSLGGPQFF. CDR3 coding DNA: TGTGCCAGCAGCTTAGGGGGACCGCAGTTCTTC.

V gene TRBV2 combines with J gene TRBJ2-7; TRBD1 matches 9 bases. The V gene end was trimmed by 6 bases and the J gene end by 6 bases; junction bases not matched to a gene: 9. The CDR3 sequence is 14 residues long. CDR1 and CDR2 from the germline V gene are SNHLY and FYNNEI. The CDR3 DNA sequence: TGTGCCAGCAGCCTAACCGGGACAGGGACCGAGCAGTACTTC. It specifies CASSLTGTGTEQYF.

This clonotype was seen more than once but under ten times. The chain recombines TRBV12-3 or TRBV12-4 with TRBJ2-2, with 8 positions matching TRBD1. Trimming took 3 bases from V and 1 from J; bases not matched to a gene: 4. This CDR3 is built from 16 residues. The CDR3 region has the DNA TGTGCCAGCAGTTTGCCAGGGGGCCTGAACACCGGGGAGCTGTTTTTT. Its translation is CASSLPGGLNTGELFF.

In its sample, this clonotype was seen many times. The gene calls are TRBV28 and TRBJ1-1; TRBD1 is a possible D gene (5 bases). The CDR3 has 13 amino acids. The germline V gene encodes CDR1 MDHEN and CDR2 SYDVKM. The V end was cut by 3 bases, the J end by 8 bases, with 13 bases between. CDR3 nucleotide sequence: TGTGCCAGCAGTTTTGGAGGGCGGGACGAAGCTTTCTTT. Amino acid sequence: CASSFGGRDEAFF.

This clonotype was counted a few times. The chain is built from TRBV6-6 and TRBJ1-2; 8 bases agree with TRBD1. The germline V gene has CDR1 MNHNY and CDR2 SVGAGI (reference sequence). The CDR3 is 15 amino acids. V lost 3 bases, J lost 8 bases, and 11 bases stayed unmatched. The DNA of the CDR3 is TGTGCCAGCAGTTATCCTACCGGGACAGGCCGGGGCTACACCTTC. Translation gives CASSYPTGTGRGYTF.

This clonotype was picked up one time. The chain joins TRBV12-3 or TRBV12-4 to TRBJ1-2, with D maybe TRBD1 (6 bases). V lost 3 bases, J lost 7 bases, and 15 bases lay in between. The CDR3 contains 14 residues. The CDR3 region is CASSLSAAGAGYTF. The CDR3 DNA reads as TGTGCCAGCAGTTTGTCTGCGGCAGGGGCTGGCTACACCTTC.

In this sample, this clonotype turned up a few times. The chain has TRBV20-1 and TRBJ2-5; D gene unclear. This CDR3 is 12 amino acids long. The germline gives CDR1 DFQATT, CDR2 SNEGSKA (reference sequence). Trimming cost V 3 bases and J 5 bases, with 10 bases left between them. Here the CDR3 DNA reads TGCAGTGCTAGCGTTGGTTGGGAGACCCAGTACTTC. Residues: CSASVGWETQYF.

This clonotype was found a few times. The chain employs TRBV7-2 and TRBJ1-2; D perhaps matches TRBD1 (5 bases). CDR3 length: 13 amino acids. V lost 4 bases and J 4 bases, leaving 10 bases between the germline ends. Germline CDR1 and CDR2: SGHTA and FQGNSA. The CDR3 nucleotides are TGTGCCAGCAGCTCCGGGACGGCCTATGGCTACACCTTC. This codes for CASSSGTAYGYTF.

The J gene is TRBJ1-2, the V gene TRBV3-1; D call uncertain. With 6 bases removed from V and 5 bases from J, the gap between germline ends came to 7 bases. Germline assignment: CDR1 LGHDT and CDR2 YNNKEL (reference sequence). This CDR3 spans 11 amino acids. CDR3 residues: CASRGPYGYTF. The CDR3 DNA follows: TGTGCCAGCAGAGGACCTTATGGCTACACCTTC. The full variable domain, with the rest looked up from reference TRBV3-1 and TRBJ1-2, is DTAVSQTPKYLVTQMGNDKSIKCEQNLGHDTMYWYKQDSKKFLKIMFSYNNKELIINETVPNRFSPKSPDKAHLNLHINSLELGDSAVYFCASRGPYGYTFGSGTRLTVV.

The chain uses TRBV28 and TRBJ1-1; D not certain. This CDR3 region has 14 residues. Trimming pared 1 base from V and 3 bases from J, leaving 9 bases between. Germline loops: CDR1 MDHEN, CDR2 SYDVKM. CDR3 loop: CASSLLRVYTEAFF. CDR3 sequence (DNA): TGTGCCAGCAGTTTATTGAGGGTGTACACTGAAGCTTTCTTT.

The CDR3 reads CASSGGVGSEAFF. CDR3 DNA sequence: TGTGCCAGCAGTGGTGGTGTTGGGTCTGAAGCTTTCTTT. The chain combines TRBV2 with TRBJ1-1, with no clear D. Trimming shortened V by 4 bases and J by 6 bases, and 12 bases separated the two germline ends. CDR1 SNHLY and CDR2 FYNNEI come from the germline V gene. This CDR3 is built from 13 residues. Drawing the rest from reference TRBV2 and TRBJ1-1, the complete variable domain is EPEVTQTPSHQVTQMGQEVILRCVPISNHLYFYWYRQILGQKVEFLVSFYNNEISEKSEIFDDQFSVERPDGSNFTLKIRSTKLEDSAMYFCASSGGVGSEAFFGQGTRLTVV.

The chain employs TRBV5-1 and TRBJ2-3, with no clear D. Trimming pared 0 bases from V and 2 bases from J, leaving 7 bases between. Germline values: CDR1 SGHRS, CDR2 YFSETQ. The CDR3 is 14 amino acids. The CDR3 nucleotides are TGCGCCAGCAGCTTGGCCCCTGTCACAGATACGCAGTATTTT. Amino acid sequence: CASSLAPVTDTQYF.

As to this clonotype: This clone may be a read error of a much larger clone one base away. The rearrangement links TRBV6-2 or TRBV6-3 to TRBJ2-3; 8 bases match TRBD2. The CDR3 contains 17 residues. Germline assignment: CDR1 MNHEY and CDR2 SVGEGT. With V trimmed by 6 bases and J by 4 bases, 15 bases remained unmatched. The CDR3 region is CASSLRLFGRAPDTQYF. Here the CDR3 DNA reads TGTGCCAGCAGCCTCCGACTTTTCGGGAGGGCACCAGATACGCAGTATTTT.

This clonotype has more than one count but fewer than ten. The CDR3 spells CASSRGLVHYEQYF. The DNA of the CDR3 is TGTGCCAGCAGCCGGGGACTAGTCCACTACGAGCAGTACTTC. This sequence joins TRBV6-5 and TRBJ2-7; TRBD2 matches 8 bases. The V and J ends lost 6 bases and 3 bases, in that order; junction bases with no gene match: 7. This CDR3 has 14 residues. The germline gives CDR1 MNHEY, CDR2 SVGAGI.

This clonotype is labeled as medium-sized. The rearrangement joins TRBV10-3 to TRBJ2-7; 8 nucleotides align to TRBD2. Germline CDR1 and CDR2: ENHRY and SYGVKD. The CDR3 totals 14 residues. J was trimmed by 6 bases and V by 9 bases; bases with no gene match: 13. The DNA for the CDR3 is TGTGCCATACGGGGGGGAGCGGGAGAGGGCGAGCAGTACTTC. Translated, it gives CAIRGGAGEGEQYF.

In its sample, this clonotype was seen many times. The gene calls are TRBV20-1 and TRBJ2-5, with D possibly TRBD2 on 5 matching bases. The V end was cut by 4 bases, the J end by 4 bases, with 13 bases between. CDR1 and CDR2 from the germline V gene are DFQATT and SNEGSKA (reference sequence). The CDR3 spans 13 residues. CDR3 bases: TGCAGTGCTACCCGGACTCCAGGAGAGACCCAGTACTTC. It specifies CSATRTPGETQYF.

This clonotype has at least ten counts. This sequence joins TRBV7-6 and TRBJ2-1; D is unclear. The CDR3 contains 12 residues. Germline loops: CDR1 SGHVS, CDR2 FNYEAQ. Trimming took off 3 bases at V and 6 bases at J, with 6 bases between the two ends. The CDR3 protein is CASSFGINEQFF. CDR3 in DNA: TGTGCCAGCAGCTTTGGGATCAATGAGCAGTTCTTC. The full variable domain, with the rest looked up from reference TRBV7-6 and TRBJ2-1, is GAGVSQSPRYKVTKRGQDVALRCDPISGHVSLYWYRQALGQGPEFLTYFNYEAQQDKSGLPNDRFSAERPEGSISTLTIQRTEQRDSAMYRCASSFGINEQFFGPGTRLTVL.

V and J are TRBV6-2 or TRBV6-3 and TRBJ1-1; D is unclear. The ends were cut back, 6 bases at V and 1 base at J, with 9 bases in the middle. The CDR3 totals 13 residues. The germline CDR1 and CDR2 sequences are MNHEY and SVGEGT. Here the CDR3 DNA reads TGTGCCAGCAGAGGCACAGAGAACACTGAAGCTTTCTTT. It is translated as CASRGTENTEAFF.

This clonotype was found many times. The chain combines TRBV4-3 with TRBJ1-2, with D uncertain. The germline gives CDR1 LGHNA, CDR2 YSLEER. The V gene lost 0 bases and the J gene lost 3 bases, with 17 bases spanning the gap. This CDR3 has 17 residues. CDR3 sequence reads: CASSQDIAPKVYYGYTF. The DNA for the CDR3 is TGCGCCAGCAGCCAAGATATTGCCCCGAAGGTTTACTATGGCTACACCTTC.

This clonotype was seen at least ten times. The chain couples TRBV29-1 to TRBJ2-1; 7 bases line up with TRBD1. The trim removed 5 bases at V and 2 bases at J, leaving 3 bases unmatched. CDR1 is SQVTM, CDR2 ANQGSEA, per germline. There are 13 residues in the CDR3. CDR3 loop: CSVWGQTYNEQFF. CDR3 nucleotide sequence: TGCAGCGTTTGGGGACAGACCTACAATGAGCAGTTCTTC.

This clonotype was counted a few times. This sequence joins TRBV6-2 or TRBV6-3 and TRBJ2-7; TRBD2 aligns across 15 bases. V gave up 2 bases and J gave up 6 bases; unmatched junction bases: 8. This CDR3 comprises 17 residues. In germline, CDR1 is MNHEY, CDR2 SVGEGT. CDR3 sequence reads: CASSYLPRTSGRVEQYF. CDR3 DNA sequence: TGTGCCAGCAGTTACCTCCCCAGGACTAGCGGGAGGGTCGAGCAGTACTTC.

This clonotype was observed a few times. J is TRBJ2-1 and V is TRBV5-6; D assignment may be TRBD1 or TRBD2 (5 bases each). The CDR3 totals 13 residues. Germline V gene lookup returns CDR1 SGHDT and CDR2 YYEEEE. V lost 3 bases and J lost 9, with 13 bases in between. Here the CDR3 DNA reads TGTGCCAGCAGCTGGGGGTCGCAGGGTGAGCAGTTCTTC. Encoded protein: CASSWGSQGEQFF.

The genes are TRBV7-9 and TRBJ2-3; 7 bases line up with TRBD1. The CDR3 extends over 14 amino acids. Unmatched junction bases numbered 3, after V lost 5 bases and J lost 1 base. The germline V gene encodes CDR1 SEHNR and CDR2 FQNEAQ (reference sequence). The CDR3 sequence is CASSPQGRTDTQYF. DNA for the CDR3: TGTGCCAGCAGCCCACAGGGGCGCACAGATACGCAGTATTTT.

This clonotype has a count of ten or more. The rearrangement links TRBV3-1 to TRBJ2-7; D possibly corresponds to TRBD2 (6 bases). V was pared by 1 base and J by 4 bases, with 11 bases between. In germline, CDR1 is LGHDT, CDR2 YNNKEL (reference sequence). The CDR3 has 14 residues. Here the CDR3 DNA reads TGTGCCAGCAGCCAAGGGGACTCTTCGTACGAGCAGTACTTC. This translates into CASSQGDSSYEQYF.

This clonotype has only a few counts. The chain is built from TRBV10-3 and TRBJ2-3, with TRBD2 matching 8 bases. The CDR3 contains 15 residues. CDR1 is ENHRY, CDR2 SYGVKD, per germline. The CDR3 loop is CAASGNGRAKDTQYF. CDR3 coding DNA: TGTGCTGCATCGGGGAACGGGAGGGCCAAAGATACGCAGTATTTT.

This chain joins TRBV5-4 and TRBJ2-7; 11 positions match TRBD2. After removal of 4 bases from V and 3 bases from J, the junction contained 12 bases not matched to a gene. This CDR3 is built from 17 residues. The germline V gene encodes CDR1 SGHNT and CDR2 YYREEE (reference sequence). The CDR3 nucleotides are TGTGCCAGCAGCCCCGGAGTAGGGACTAGCGGTCGCTACGAGCAGTACTTC. Its translation: CASSPGVGTSGRYEQYF.

This chain's CDR3 is CASGIGTASTDTQYF. The CDR3 DNA sequence: TGCGCCAGCGGGATAGGGACAGCTAGCACAGATACGCAGTATTTT. The rearrangement uses TRBV5-1 and TRBJ2-3; TRBD1 agrees at 7 bases. With V trimmed by 7 bases and J by 0 bases, 8 bases remained unmatched. The CDR3 has 15 residues. Germline CDR1 and CDR2: SGHRS and YFSETQ.

The table lists this clonotype with many counts. The chain has TRBV7-9 and TRBJ1-1; D gene uncertain. The germline V and J ends were trimmed by 0 bases and 4 bases, with 9 bases remaining between them. This CDR3 has 14 amino acids. CDR1 is SEHNR and CDR2 is FQNEAQ in the germline V gene (reference sequence). The DNA for the CDR3 is TGTGCCAGCAGCTTAGCTCTGGGTTTCACTGAAGCTTTCTTT. Translated, it gives CASSLALGFTEAFF.

This clonotype has more than one count but fewer than ten. This rearrangement joins TRBV28 to TRBJ2-7, with 8 bases aligning to TRBD1. Germline assignment: CDR1 MDHEN and CDR2 SYDVKM. The CDR3 loop spans 13 amino acids. Losses at the gene ends were 10 bases for V and 5 bases for J; bases not matched to a gene: 10. The CDR3 region has the DNA TGTGCCATCCTAGGACAGGGCATCCACGAGCAGTACTTC. Translation gives CAILGQGIHEQYF.

Only a few counts were recorded for this clonotype. The rearrangement uses TRBV7-9 and TRBJ1-1; D possibly corresponds to TRBD1 (5 bases). CDR1 is SEHNR and CDR2 is FQNEAQ in the germline V gene (reference sequence). The CDR3 totals 14 residues. Deletions cut 4 bases from V and 3 bases from J, with 12 bases between. CDR3 protein: CASSYRQGDTEAFF. The CDR3 DNA reads as TGTGCCAGCAGCTACAGGCAGGGAGACACTGAAGCTTTCTTT.

This clonotype turned up a few times. The rearrangement links TRBV18 to TRBJ1-1; no reliable D call. The germline gives CDR1 KGHSH, CDR2 LQKENI. CDR3 size: 13 residues. V was clipped by 6 bases and J by 4 bases, with 12 bases between them. CDR3: CASSPGRATEAFF. CDR3 nucleotides: TGTGCCAGCTCCCCTGGACGGGCCACTGAAGCTTTCTTT.